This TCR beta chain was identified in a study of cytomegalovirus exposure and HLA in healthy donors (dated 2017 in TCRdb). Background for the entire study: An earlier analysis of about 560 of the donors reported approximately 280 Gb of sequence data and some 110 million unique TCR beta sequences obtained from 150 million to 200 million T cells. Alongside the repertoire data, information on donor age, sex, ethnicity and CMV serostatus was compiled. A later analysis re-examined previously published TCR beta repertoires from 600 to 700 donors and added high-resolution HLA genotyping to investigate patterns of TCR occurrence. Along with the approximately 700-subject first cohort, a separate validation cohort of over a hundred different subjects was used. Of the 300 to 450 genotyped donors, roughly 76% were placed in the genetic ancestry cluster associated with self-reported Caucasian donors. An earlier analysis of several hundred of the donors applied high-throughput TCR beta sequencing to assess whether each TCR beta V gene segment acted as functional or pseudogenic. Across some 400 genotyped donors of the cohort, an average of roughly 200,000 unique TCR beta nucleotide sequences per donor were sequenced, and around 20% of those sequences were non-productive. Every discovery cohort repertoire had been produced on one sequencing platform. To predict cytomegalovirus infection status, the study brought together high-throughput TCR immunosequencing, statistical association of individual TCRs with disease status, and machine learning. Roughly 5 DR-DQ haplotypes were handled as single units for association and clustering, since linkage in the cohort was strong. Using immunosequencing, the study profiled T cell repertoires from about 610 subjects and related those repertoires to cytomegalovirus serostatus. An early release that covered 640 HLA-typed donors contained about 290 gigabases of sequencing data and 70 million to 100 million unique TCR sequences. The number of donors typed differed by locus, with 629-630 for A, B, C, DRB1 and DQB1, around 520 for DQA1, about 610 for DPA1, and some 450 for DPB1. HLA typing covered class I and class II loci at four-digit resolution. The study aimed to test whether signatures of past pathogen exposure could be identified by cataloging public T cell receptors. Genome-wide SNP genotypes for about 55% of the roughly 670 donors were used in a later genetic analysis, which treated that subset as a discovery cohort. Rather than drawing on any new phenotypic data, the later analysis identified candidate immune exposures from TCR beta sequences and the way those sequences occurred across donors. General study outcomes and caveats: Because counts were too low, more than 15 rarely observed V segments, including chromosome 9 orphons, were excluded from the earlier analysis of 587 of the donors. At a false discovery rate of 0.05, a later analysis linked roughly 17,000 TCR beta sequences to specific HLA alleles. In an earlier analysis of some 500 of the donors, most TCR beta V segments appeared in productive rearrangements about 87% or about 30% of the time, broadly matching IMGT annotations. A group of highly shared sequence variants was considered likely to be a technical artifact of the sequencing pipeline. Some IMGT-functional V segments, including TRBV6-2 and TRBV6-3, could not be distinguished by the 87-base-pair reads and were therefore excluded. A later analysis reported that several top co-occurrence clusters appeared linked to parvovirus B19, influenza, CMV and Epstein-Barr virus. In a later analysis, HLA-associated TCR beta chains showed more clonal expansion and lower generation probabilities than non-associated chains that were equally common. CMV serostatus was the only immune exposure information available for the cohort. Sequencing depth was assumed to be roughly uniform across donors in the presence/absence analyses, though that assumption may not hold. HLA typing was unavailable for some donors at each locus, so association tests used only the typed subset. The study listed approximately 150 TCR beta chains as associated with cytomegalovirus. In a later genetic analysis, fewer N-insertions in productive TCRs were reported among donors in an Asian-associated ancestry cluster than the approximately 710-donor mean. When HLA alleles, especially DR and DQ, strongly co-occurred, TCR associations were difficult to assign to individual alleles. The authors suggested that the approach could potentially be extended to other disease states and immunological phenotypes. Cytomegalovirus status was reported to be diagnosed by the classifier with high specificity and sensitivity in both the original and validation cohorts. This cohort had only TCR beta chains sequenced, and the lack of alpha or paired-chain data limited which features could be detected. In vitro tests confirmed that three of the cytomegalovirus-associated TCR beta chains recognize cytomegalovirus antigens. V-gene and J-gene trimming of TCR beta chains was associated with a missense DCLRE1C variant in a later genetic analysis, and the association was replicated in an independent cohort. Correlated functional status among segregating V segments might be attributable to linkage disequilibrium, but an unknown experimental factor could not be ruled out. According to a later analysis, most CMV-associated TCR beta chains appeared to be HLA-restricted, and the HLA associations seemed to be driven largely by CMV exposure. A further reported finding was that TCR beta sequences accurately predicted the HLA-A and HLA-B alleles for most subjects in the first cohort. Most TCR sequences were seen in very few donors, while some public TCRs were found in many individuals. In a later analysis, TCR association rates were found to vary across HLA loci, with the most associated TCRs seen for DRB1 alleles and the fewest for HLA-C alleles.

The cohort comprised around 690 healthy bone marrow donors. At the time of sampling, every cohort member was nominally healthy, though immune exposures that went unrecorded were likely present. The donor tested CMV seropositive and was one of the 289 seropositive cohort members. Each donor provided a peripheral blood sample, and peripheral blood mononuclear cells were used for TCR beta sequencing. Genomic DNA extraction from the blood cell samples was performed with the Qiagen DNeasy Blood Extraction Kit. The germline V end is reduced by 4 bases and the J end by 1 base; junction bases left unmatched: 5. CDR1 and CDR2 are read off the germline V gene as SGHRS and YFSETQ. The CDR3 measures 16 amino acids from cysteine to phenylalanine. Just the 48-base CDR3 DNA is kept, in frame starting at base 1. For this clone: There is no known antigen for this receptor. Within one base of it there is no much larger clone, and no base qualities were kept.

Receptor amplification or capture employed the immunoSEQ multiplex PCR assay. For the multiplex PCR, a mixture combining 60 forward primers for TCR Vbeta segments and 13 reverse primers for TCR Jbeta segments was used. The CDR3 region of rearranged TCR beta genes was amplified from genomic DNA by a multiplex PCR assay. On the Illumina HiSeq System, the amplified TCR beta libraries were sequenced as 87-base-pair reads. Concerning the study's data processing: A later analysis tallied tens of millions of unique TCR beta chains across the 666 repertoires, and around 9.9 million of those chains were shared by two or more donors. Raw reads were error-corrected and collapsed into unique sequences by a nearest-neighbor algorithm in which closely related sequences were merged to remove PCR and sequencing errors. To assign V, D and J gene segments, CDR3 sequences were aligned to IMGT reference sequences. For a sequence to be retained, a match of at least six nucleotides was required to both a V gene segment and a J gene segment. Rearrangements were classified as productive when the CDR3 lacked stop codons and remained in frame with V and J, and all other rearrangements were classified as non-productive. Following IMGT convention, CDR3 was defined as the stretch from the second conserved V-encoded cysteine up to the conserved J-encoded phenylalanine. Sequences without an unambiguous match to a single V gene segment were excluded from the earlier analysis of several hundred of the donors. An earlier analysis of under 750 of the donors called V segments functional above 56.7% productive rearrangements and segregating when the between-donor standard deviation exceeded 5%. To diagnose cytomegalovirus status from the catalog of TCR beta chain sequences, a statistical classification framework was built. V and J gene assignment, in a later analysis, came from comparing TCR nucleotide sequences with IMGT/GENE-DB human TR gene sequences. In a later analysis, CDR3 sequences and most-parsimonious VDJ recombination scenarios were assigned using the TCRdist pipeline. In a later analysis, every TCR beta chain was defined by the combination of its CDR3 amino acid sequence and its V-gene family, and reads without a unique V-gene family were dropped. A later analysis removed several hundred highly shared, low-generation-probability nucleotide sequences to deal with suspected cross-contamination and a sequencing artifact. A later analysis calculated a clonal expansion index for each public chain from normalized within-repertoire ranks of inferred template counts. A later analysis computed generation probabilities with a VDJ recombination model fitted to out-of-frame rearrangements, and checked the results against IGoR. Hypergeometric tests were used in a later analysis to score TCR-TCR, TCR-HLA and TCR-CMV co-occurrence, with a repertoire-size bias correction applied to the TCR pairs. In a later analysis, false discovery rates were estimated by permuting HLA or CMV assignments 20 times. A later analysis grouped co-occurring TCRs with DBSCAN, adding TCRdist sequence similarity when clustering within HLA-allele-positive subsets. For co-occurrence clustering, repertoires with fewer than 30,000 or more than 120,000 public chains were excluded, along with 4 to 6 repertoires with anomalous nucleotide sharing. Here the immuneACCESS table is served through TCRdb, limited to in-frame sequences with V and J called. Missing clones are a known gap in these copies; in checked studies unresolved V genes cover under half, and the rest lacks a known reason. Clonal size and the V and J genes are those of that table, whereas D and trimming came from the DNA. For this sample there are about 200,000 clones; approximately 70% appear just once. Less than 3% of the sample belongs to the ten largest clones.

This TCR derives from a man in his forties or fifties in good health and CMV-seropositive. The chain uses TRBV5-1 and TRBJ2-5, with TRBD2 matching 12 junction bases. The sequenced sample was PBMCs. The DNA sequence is TGCGCCAGCAGCCCCGGACTAGCGGGGATCCAAGAGACCCAGTACTTC. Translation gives CASSPGLAGIQETQYF.